Listed below are T cell receptor delta chains from one sample, sequenced in a study of Vδ1+ human thymocytes. TCRdb reanalysed the multiplex PCR reads with CATT. The sample includes 45,000 to 60,000 delta-chain clones, approximately 16% of them seen just once. Sequencing used Vdelta1+ gamma-delta thymocytes from the thymus. The receptors come from a boy in the first two years of life who had congenital heart surgery. CDR3s include the opening cysteine and the closing phenylalanine or tryptophan. Each record gives: D gene, V gene, clone size, J gene, CDR3 protein, CDR3 DNA. D genes are given only for firm matches. A row's size may be missing; if present it is once, few, many or a size class.

>TRDD3|TRDV1|.|TRDJ1
CALGRTTGDTSKLIF
TGTGCTCTTGGGCGAACGACTGGGGATACGTCTAAACTCATCTTT
>.|TRDV1|.|TRDJ1
CALGELFLPLGGRLPPHTDKLIF
TGTGCTCTTGGGGAACTATTTCTTCCTTTAGGGGGACGACTACCTCCTCACACCGATAAACTCATCTTT
>TRDD3|TRDV1|.|TRDJ1
CALGLPRVLLGDPYTDKLIF
TGTGCTCTTGGGCTTCCTAGGGTGTTACTGGGGGATCCGTACACCGATAAACTCATCTTT
>TRDD3|TRDV3|few|TRDJ1
CAQGSLLVGDTREYTDKLIF
TGTGCCCAAGGGTCTCTCTTGGTGGGGGATACTCGGGAGTACACCGATAAACTCATCTTT
>TRDD3|TRDV1|.|TRDJ1
CALGEFNSCTGGLTQYTDKLIF
TGTGCTCTTGGGGAATTTAACTCCTGCACTGGGGGATTAACCCAGTACACCGATAAACTCATCTTT
>TRDD3|TRDV1|few|TRDJ1
CALGELGDSTYTDKLIF
TGTGCTCTTGGGGAACTGGGGGATTCGACCTACACCGATAAACTCATCTTT
>.|TRDV1|.|TRDJ1
CALGASKLPDLYADTDKLIF
TGTGCTCTTGGGGCAAGCAAGCTTCCTGACTTATACGCAGATACCGATAAACTCATCTTT
>.|TRDV1|.|TRDJ1
CALGDPKAVTGELIF
TGTGCTCTTGGGGACCCGAAAGCCGTTACCGGTGAACTCATCTTT
>TRDD3|TRDV1|.|TRDJ1
CALGELVSPSESTGGPPPRPNKLIF
TGTGCTCTTGGGGAACTGGTCTCCCCTTCCGAAAGTACTGGGGGACCCCCACCTCGTCCTAATAAACTCATCTTT
>TRDD3|TRDV1|.|TRDJ1
CALGDIQPFPVLLGDTTDKLIF
TGTGCTCTTGGGGACATCCAACCCTTCCCGGTTTTACTGGGGGATACCACCGATAAACTCATCTTT
>TRDD3|TRDV1|few|TRDJ1
CALGETERDPILGDTRWVGDKLIF
TGTGCTCTTGGGGAAACCGAGCGGGACCCTATACTGGGGGATACGAGGTGGGTTGGCGATAAACTCATCTTT
>.|TRDV1|.|TRDJ1
CALSMYTDKLIF
TGTGCTCTATCTATGTACACCGATAAACTCATCTTT
>.|TRDV1|few|TRDJ1
CALGVGLPYTDKLIF
TGTGCTCTTGGGGTGGGACTTCCATACACCGATAAACTCATCTTT
>TRDD3|TRDV1|.|TRDJ1
CALGDREVGIPYTDKLIF
TGTGCTCTTGGGGACCGGGAGGTGGGGATACCGTACACCGATAAACTCATCTTT
>.|TRDV1|.|TRDJ1
CALGEGLPTPYWGIPAYTDKFIF
TGTGCTCTTGGGGAAGGCCTTCCTACCCCGTACTGGGGGATCCCCGCTTACACCGATAAATTCATCTTT
>.|TRDV1|.|TRDJ1
CALGTPHTDKLIF
TGTGCTCTTGGGACTCCGCACACCGATAAACTCATCTTT
>TRDD3|TRDV1|few|TRDJ1
CALGEPGSLGDRSDKLIF
TGTGCTCTTGGGGAACCCGGGTCACTGGGGGACCGTTCCGATAAACTCATCTTT
>TRDD3|TRDV1|few|TRDJ1
CALGELPSRNDTLLGDTKAWTDKLIF
TGTGCTCTTGGGGAACTTCCCTCCCGCAACGATACCTTACTGGGGGATACCAAGGCGTGGACCGATAAACTCATCTTT
>TRDD3|TRDV1|few|TRDJ1
CALGVGFIPTGGYPDKLIF
TGTGCTCTTGGGGTTGGGTTTATTCCTACTGGGGGATACCCCGATAAACTCATCTTT
>TRDD3|TRDV1|few|TRDJ1
CALGEPYWGIGVGLIF
TGTGCTCTTGGGGAACCTTACTGGGGGATAGGAGTTGGACTCATCTTT
>TRDD3|TRDV1|few|TRDJ1
CALGEQGSTPKTRTGGDTDKLIF
TGTGCTCTTGGGGAACAGGGCTCAACGCCCAAAACCCGTACTGGGGGTGATACCGATAAACTCATCTTT
>TRDD3|TRDV1|.|TRDJ1
CALGNRAYGGLLGDNTDKLIF
TGTGCTCTTGGGAATCGGGCCTACGGGGGGTTACTGGGGGATAACACCGATAAACTCATCTTT
>.|TRDV1|few|TRDJ1
CALGQSERYCADKLIF
TGTGCTCTTGGGCAATCGGAGAGATACTGCGCCGATAAACTCATCTTT
>TRDD3|TRDV3|.|TRDJ1
CAFIAVLGGYAAYTDKLIF
TGTGCCTTTATCGCCGTCCTTGGGGGATACGCGGCCTACACCGATAAACTCATCTTT
>.|TRDV1|few|TRDJ1
CALGELGRTLGPTDKLIF
TGTGCTCTTGGGGAACTGGGCCGGACCCTGGGTCCTACCGATAAACTCATCTTT
>TRDD3|TRDV2|few|TRDJ1
CACDRICTGGYAALIF
TGTGCCTGTGACCGAATTTGTACTGGGGGATACGCTGCACTCATCTTT
>TRDD3|TRDV1|few|TRDJ1
CALGEFPTGGLNTDKLIF
TGTGCTCTTGGGGAATTCCCTACTGGGGGATTAAACACCGATAAACTCATCTTT
>TRDD3|TRDV2|.|TRDJ1
CACDTGYWGIRGFDKLIF
TGTGCCTGTGACACCGGGTACTGGGGGATACGGGGATTTGATAAACTCATCTTT
>.|TRDV1|.|TRDJ1
CALGEPPTDGGFQYTDKLIF
TGTGCTCTTGGGGAACCTCCTACGGACGGGGGGTTCCAGTACACCGATAAACTCATCTTT
>.|TRDV1|.|TRDJ1
CALGEPPLPGRWVFGKLIF
TGTGCTCTTGGGGAACCCCCACTTCCCGGACGCTGGGTCTTCGGTAAACTCATCTTT